This TCR beta chain was captured by sequencing in a study of T cell repertoires in cytomegalovirus infection (dated by TCRdb to between 2019 and 2020). Turning to the overall study: The HLA type of each donor mattered for the analysis, because public TCR beta signatures pointed to carriage of CMV infection along with the matching HLA type.

The instrument was an Illumina HiSeq 1500. TCRdb reprocessing: public reads trimmed at Q25 with fastp, clones called with MiXCR, in-frame beta chains kept. Each record represents a unique CDR3 protein, reported with the most common genes and DNA among its rows. The sample has about 76,000 distinct CDR3 sequences on record, more than 3.5% of them singletons. The ten top clones hold less than 5% of the sample. A remark on this clonotype: The target of this receptor is not known. No clone much larger than this one lies a single base away; base qualities are absent.

From the germline V gene (reference sequence), CDR1 is LNHDA and CDR2 is SQIVND. V gives up 3 bases and J gives up 12 bases, and the segment between their germline ends measures 9 bases. From the cysteine through the phenylalanine, the CDR3 covers 11 amino acids. The kept DNA is CDR3 alone, 33 bases in frame from the first base. Beyond this particular receptor, the publication reports: The ex vivo response was dominated by HLA-C-restricted CMV-specific TCR beta clonotypes, which also provided the single most frequent clonotype in two of eight donors. In both this cohort and an independent cohort of approximately 350 donors, the cumulative frequency of public TCR beta family members distinguished carriers of CMV infection plus the relevant HLA type.

The receptor comes from a human donor in good health (CMV status not recorded). Some clones in this sample may be carry-over from other donors' samples. The chain links TRBV19 with TRBJ2-1; there is no confident call for the D gene. The sequenced material came from PBMCs. The nucleotide sequence is TGTGCCAGTAGTATCCTAGATATGCAGTTCTTC. Its protein is CASSILDMQFF. Full variable domain (CDR3 extended with the reference TRBV19 and TRBJ2-1 proteins): DGGITQSPKYLFRKEGQNVTLSCEQNLNHDAMYWYRQDPGQGLRLIYYSQIVNDFQKGDIAEGYSVSREKKESFPLTVTSAQKNPTAFYLCASSILDMQFFGPGTRLTVL.